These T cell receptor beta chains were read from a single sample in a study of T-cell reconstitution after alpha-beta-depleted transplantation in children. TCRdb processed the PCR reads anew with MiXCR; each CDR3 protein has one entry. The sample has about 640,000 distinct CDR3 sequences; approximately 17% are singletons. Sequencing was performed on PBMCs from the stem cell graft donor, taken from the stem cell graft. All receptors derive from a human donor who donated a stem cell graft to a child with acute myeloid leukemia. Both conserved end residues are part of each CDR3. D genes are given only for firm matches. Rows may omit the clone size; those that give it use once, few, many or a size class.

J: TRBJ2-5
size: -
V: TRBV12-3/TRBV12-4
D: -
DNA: TGTGCCAGCAGTTTTTCCGCGGGTGCCCAAGAGACCCAGTACTTC
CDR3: CASSFSAGAQETQYF

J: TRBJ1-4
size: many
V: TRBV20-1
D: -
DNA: TGCAGTGCGATCACATATTCACTTAATGAAAAACTGTTTTTT
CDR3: CSAITYSLNEKLFF

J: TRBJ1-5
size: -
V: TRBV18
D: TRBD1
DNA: TGTGCCAGCTCATTACGACAGGGGGACAATCAGCCCCAGCATTTT
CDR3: CASSLRQGDNQPQHF

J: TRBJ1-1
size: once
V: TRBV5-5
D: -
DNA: TGTGCCAGCAGCTTCGGACAGATTATGAACACTGAAGCTTTCTTT
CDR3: CASSFGQIMNTEAFF

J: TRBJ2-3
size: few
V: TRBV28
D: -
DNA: TGTGCCAGCAGTTCCCCCAGCAGGGGCGATAGGACAGATACGCAGTATTTT
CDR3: CASSSPSRGDRTDTQYF

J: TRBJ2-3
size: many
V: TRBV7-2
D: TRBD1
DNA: TGTGCCAGCAGCTCAAGACAGGGGTCCCCAGATACGCAGTATTTT
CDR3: CASSSRQGSPDTQYF

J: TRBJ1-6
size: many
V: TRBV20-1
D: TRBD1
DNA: TGCAGTGCTAGAGCTCACCACAGGGGAGATAATTCACCCCTCCACTTT
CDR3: CSARAHHRGDNSPLHF

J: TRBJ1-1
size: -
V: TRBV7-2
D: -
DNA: TGTGCCAGCAGCTTAGCGGACGGAAACACTGAAGCTTTCTTT
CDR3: CASSLADGNTEAFF

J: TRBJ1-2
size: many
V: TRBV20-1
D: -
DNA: TGCAGTGCTAGAGATCTGGGCAGCCAGTCCTATGGCTACACCTTC
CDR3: CSARDLGSQSYGYTF

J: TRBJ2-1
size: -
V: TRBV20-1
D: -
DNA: TGCAGTGCTCCCCCCAGCAAGTGGAATGAGAAGTTCTTC
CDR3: CSAPPSKWNEKFF

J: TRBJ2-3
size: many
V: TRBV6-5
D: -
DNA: TGTGCCAGCACCCGAGCAGGAGATACGCAGTATTTT
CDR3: CASTRAGDTQYF

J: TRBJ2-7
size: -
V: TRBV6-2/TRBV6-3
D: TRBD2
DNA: TGTGCCAGCAGTTACACCGGGGGGGGCTACGAGCAGTACTTC
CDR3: CASSYTGGGYEQYF

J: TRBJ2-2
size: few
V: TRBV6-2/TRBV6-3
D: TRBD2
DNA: TGTGCCAGCATTGGGACTAGCTTGTCCGGGGAGCTGTTTTTT
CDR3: CASIGTSLSGELFF

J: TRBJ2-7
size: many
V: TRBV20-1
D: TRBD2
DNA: TGCAGTGCTGGGGAGGGCCCCTACGAGCAGTACTTC
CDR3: CSAGEGPYEQYF

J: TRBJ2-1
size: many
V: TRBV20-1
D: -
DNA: TGCAGTGGACGGAGGCCTGAATTTGGCAATGAGCAGTTCTTC
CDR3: CSGRRPEFGNEQFF

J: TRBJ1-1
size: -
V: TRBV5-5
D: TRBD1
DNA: TGTGCCAGCAGCATCGGGACAGGCAGGATGAACACTGAAGCTTTCTTT
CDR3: CASSIGTGRMNTEAFF

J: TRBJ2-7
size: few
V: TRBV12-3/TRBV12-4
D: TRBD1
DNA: TGTGCCAGCAGTTTCGGACAGGGTGGAACCTACGAGCAGTACTTC
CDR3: CASSFGQGGTYEQYF

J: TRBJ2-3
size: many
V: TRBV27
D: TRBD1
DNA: TGTGCCAGCAGTGCCGGGACAGCAGGCACAGATACGCAGTATTTT
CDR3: CASSAGTAGTDTQYF

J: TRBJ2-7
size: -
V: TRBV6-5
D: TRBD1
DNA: TGTGCCAGCAGTAACCCACACGAGACAGGGGACTACGAGCAGTACTTC
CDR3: CASSNPHETGDYEQYF

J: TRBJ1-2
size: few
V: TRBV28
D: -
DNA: TGTGCCACCGACGCCGGGGTATACCATGGCTACACCTTC
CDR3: CATDAGVYHGYTF

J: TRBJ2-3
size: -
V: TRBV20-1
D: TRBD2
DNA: TGCAGTGCTAGAGATCCGGGAGGCAGCCGTAGCACAGATACGCAGTATTTT
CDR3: CSARDPGGSRSTDTQYF

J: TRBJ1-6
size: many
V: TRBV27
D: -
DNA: TGTGCCAGCAGTTTCACACAGGGTTATAATTCACCCCTCCACTTT
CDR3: CASSFTQGYNSPLHF

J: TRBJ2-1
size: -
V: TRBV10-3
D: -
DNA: TGTGCCATCATGGGGGCTACCTCCTACAATGAGCAGTTCTTC
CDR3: CAIMGATSYNEQFF

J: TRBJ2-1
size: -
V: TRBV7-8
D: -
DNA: TGTGCCAGCAGCTCCACGACTACCAATGAGCAGCTCTTC
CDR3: CASSSTTTNEQLF

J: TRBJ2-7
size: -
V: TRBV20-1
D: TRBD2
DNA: TGCAGTGCTACGCCATTAGAAACAGAAAGACTAGCGGGGGGGCCCTACGAGCAGTACTTC
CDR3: CSATPLETERLAGGPYEQYF

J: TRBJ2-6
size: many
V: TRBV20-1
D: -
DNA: TGCAGTGCTGGTTCGACAGGGAGGTCTGGGGCCAACGTCCTGACTTTC
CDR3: CSAGSTGRSGANVLTF

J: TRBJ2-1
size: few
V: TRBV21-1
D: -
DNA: TGTGCCAGTAATCCGGGACAGCCCGACGGTCTCTCCTACAATGAGCAGTTCTTC
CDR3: CASNPGQPDGLSYNEQFF

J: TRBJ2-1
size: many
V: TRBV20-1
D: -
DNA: TGCAGTGCTTCTTGGACTACCCCATACAATGAGCAGTTCTTC
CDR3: CSASWTTPYNEQFF

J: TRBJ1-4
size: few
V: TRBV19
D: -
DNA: TGTGCCAGTAGTCCAGGACCGCCGACGACAACTAATGAAAAACTGTTTTTT
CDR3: CASSPGPPTTTNEKLFF

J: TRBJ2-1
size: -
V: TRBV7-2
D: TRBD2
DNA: TGTGCCAGCACCACGTCACTTTGGGGGGGTTATGAGCAGTTCTTC
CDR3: CASTTSLWGGYEQFF

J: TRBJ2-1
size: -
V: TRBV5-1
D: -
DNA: TGCGCCAGCAGCTTGGGCGCGGCCGACAACAATGAGCAGTTCTTC
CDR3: CASSLGAADNNEQFF

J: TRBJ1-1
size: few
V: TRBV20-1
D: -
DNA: TGCAGTGCTAGAATCTATCGGAGGGGGAACACTGAAGCTTTCTTT
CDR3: CSARIYRRGNTEAFF

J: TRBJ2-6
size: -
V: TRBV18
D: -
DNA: TGTGCCAGCTCACTCAGAGGGGGGACATCTGGGGCCAACGTCCTGACTTTC
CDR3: CASSLRGGTSGANVLTF

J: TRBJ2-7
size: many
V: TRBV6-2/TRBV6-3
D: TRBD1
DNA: TGTGCCAGCAGGGAGACAGGGCCTCCCTACGAGCAGTACTTC
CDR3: CASRETGPPYEQYF

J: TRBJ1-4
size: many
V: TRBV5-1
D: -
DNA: TGCGCCAGCAGCCCACCGGGGCAGACGAATGAAAAACTGTTTTTT
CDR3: CASSPPGQTNEKLFF

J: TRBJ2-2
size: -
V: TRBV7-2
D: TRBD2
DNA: TGTGCCAGCAGCCCCCCTAGCGGGAGGAACACCGGGGAGCTGTTTTTT
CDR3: CASSPPSGRNTGELFF

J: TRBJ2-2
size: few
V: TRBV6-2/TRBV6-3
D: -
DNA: TGTGCCAGCAGTTGGCCAAACACCGGGGAGCTGTTTTTT
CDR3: CASSWPNTGELFF

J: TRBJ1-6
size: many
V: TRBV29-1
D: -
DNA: TGCAGCGTCCTCGAGACAACCGGTAATTCACCCCTCCACTTT
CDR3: CSVLETTGNSPLHF

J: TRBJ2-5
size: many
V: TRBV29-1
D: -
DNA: TGCAGCGTTTCGACCGGGACGTTCGAAGAGACCCAGTACTTC
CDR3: CSVSTGTFEETQYF

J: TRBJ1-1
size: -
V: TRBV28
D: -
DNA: TGTGCCACCATTCGGTCGGGCCCGGACACTGAAGCTTTCTTT
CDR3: CATIRSGPDTEAFF

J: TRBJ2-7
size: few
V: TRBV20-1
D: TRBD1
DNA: TGCAGTGCTAGAGTGGGGACAGGGGTGTCCTACGAGCAGTACTTC
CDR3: CSARVGTGVSYEQYF